The clone carrying this T cell receptor (beta chain) has just a few counts. This entry belongs to a study of technical replicates of blood from four donors. TCRdb's copy holds only in-frame clones and misses some; the assay was immunoSEQ multiplex PCR. The sample lists tens of thousands of clones, around nine tenths occurring once. CDR3 length equals 14 residues. V trimming: 0 bases; J trimming: 6 bases; junction bases outside the gene matches: 4. Germline CDR1 reads GTSNPN; CDR2 reads SVGIG (reference sequence). The material sequenced was PBMCs. The V gene is TRBV30, the J gene TRBJ2-3, with 9 bases aligning to TRBD2. The source is a human donor in good health. Some clones in this sample may be carry-over from other donors' samples. The CDR3 region has the DNA TGTGCCTGGAGTGTGCTAGCGGGAAGGGATACGCAGTATTTT. Translating it yields CAWSVLAGRDTQYF.